What follows are 23 T cell receptor beta chains derived from one specimen sequenced in a study of T-cell reconstitution after alpha-beta-depleted transplantation in children. Unique molecular identifiers were incorporated during preparation of the TCRbeta library. Each CDR3 protein is one row after TCRdb ran MiXCR on the PCR reads. The data show approximately 1,000,000 distinct CDR3 sequences, about 29% seen once. The sample was PBMCs, mostly from graft donor cells, taken 360 days after TCRalphabeta/CD19-depleted stem cell transplant. The receptors stem from a boy under three years old who had a stem cell transplant for SCID, so the T cells may come from the graft donor.

This clonotype was seen a handful of times. V is TRBV20-1 and J is TRBJ2-1; TRBD2 agrees at 7 bases. The V segment lost 3 bases and the J segment 8 bases; nucleotides outside the gene matches: 16. Germline CDR1 is DFQATT and CDR2 is SNEGSKA (reference sequence). CDR3 size: 16 residues. Here the CDR3 reads CSARGGLSFWSDEQFF. Written as DNA, the CDR3 is TGCAGTGCTAGGGGGGGACTATCATTTTGGAGTGATGAGCAGTTCTTC.

This clonotype was observed a few times. This chain joins TRBV5-5 and TRBJ2-1; TRBD2 might be the D (6 bases). The CDR3 covers 12 residues. V was cut by 5 bases and J by 10 bases, with 13 bases left in between. Germline CDR1 and CDR2: SGHKS and YYEKEE (reference sequence). The CDR3 is CASRHLRGEQFF. As DNA, the CDR3 is TGTGCCAGCAGGCACCTACGGGGGGAGCAGTTCTTC.

The genes are TRBV7-3 and TRBJ2-1; the D gene could be TRBD1 or TRBD2 (6 bases each). CDR3 length: 13 residues. Germline CDR1 SGHTA, CDR2 FQGTGA. Trimming removed 4 bases from V and 9 bases from J, with 13 bases in between. CDR3 in amino acids: CASSYREASEQFF. For the CDR3, the DNA is TGTGCCAGCAGCTACAGGGAGGCCTCTGAGCAGTTCTTC.

This clonotype was detected only a few times. The gene calls are TRBV12-3 or TRBV12-4 and TRBJ2-1; 7 bases map to TRBD2. Trimming cost V 3 bases and J 2 bases; bases outside gene matches: 10. The CDR3 contains 17 residues. The CDR3 sequence: CASSFLLRLAAYNEQFF. In DNA, the CDR3 is TGTGCCAGCAGTTTCCTCCTGAGGCTAGCGGCCTACAATGAGCAGTTCTTC.

This rearrangement joins TRBV20-1 to TRBJ1-2, with 7 bases matching TRBD1. J was trimmed by 4 bases and V by 2 bases; bases with no gene match: 7. The CDR3 has 14 amino acids. The germline V gene encodes CDR1 DFQATT and CDR2 SNEGSKA (reference sequence). The DNA for the CDR3 is TGCAGTGCTAGACAGGGGGGCAGGGTCTATGGCTACACCTTC. This encodes CSARQGGRVYGYTF.

The V gene is TRBV12-3 or TRBV12-4, the J gene TRBJ1-1, with D unresolved. V was cut by 2 bases and J by 0 bases, with 7 bases left in between. The CDR3 contains 14 residues. CDR3 in DNA: TGTGCCAGCAGTTTATTGATCTTGAACACTGAAGCTTTCTTT. Translating it yields CASSLLILNTEAFF.

This clonotype was detected only a few times. V and J are TRBV18 and TRBJ2-5; TRBD2 matches at 7 bases. The CDR3 consists of 15 residues. V shed 3 bases and J 2 bases; nucleotides not matched to a gene: 6. The germline gives CDR1 KGHSH, CDR2 LQKENI. CDR3 region: CASSPGRGDQETQYF. In DNA form, the CDR3 reads TGTGCCAGCTCACCGGGACGGGGGGATCAAGAGACCCAGTACTTC.

The chain couples TRBV7-9 to TRBJ2-3, with 8 bases aligning to TRBD2. CDR3 size: 15 residues. Germline trimming cut 3 bases from V and 5 bases from J; bases unmatched to any gene: 7. The germline CDR1 and CDR2 sequences are SEHNR and FQNEAQ (reference sequence). The CDR3 DNA is TGTGCCAGCAGCTTTAGAAGCGGGGGTTTAGATACGCAGTATTTT. This sequence encodes CASSFRSGGLDTQYF.

This clonotype has a count of ten or more. V usage is TRBV6-1 and J usage is TRBJ2-7, with 8 bases that match TRBD2. V was pared by 6 bases and J by 1 base, with 5 bases of the junction left unmatched. The germline CDR1 and CDR2 sequences are MNHNS and SASEGT. This CDR3 is 14 amino acids long. CDR3 nucleotide sequence: TGTGCCAGCAGGAGAACGGGGGGGTCCTACGAGCAGTACTTC. Translation gives CASRRTGGSYEQYF.

The genes are TRBV10-3 and TRBJ2-7, with 7 positions matching TRBD2. The V gene's germline CDR1 is ENHRY and CDR2 SYGVKD. The junction had 5 bases not matched to a gene; V was cut back by 2 bases and J by 7 bases. This CDR3 is 13 amino acids long. DNA for the CDR3: TGTGCCATCAGTGAGGGGAGGGGATGGGAGCAGTACTTC. Amino acid sequence: CAISEGRGWEQYF.

V and J are TRBV20-1 and TRBJ2-5; 9 bases fit TRBD1. Trimming removed 6 bases from V and 1 base from J; junction bases left unmatched: 3. Germline CDR1 and CDR2: DFQATT and SNEGSKA (reference sequence). The CDR3 is 13 residues long. The CDR3 nucleotides are TGCAGTGCCTCGACAGGGGGCCAAGAGACCCAGTACTTC. Protein product: CSASTGGQETQYF.

This clonotype was observed many times. The CDR3 sequence is CASSRAQKQFF. The CDR3 DNA follows: TGTGCCAGCAGCCGAGCGCAGAAGCAGTTCTTC. The chain is built from TRBV3-1 and TRBJ2-1, with D hard to call. This CDR3 comprises 11 residues. From germline, CDR1 is LGHDT and CDR2 YNNKEL (reference sequence). Trimming left V 4 bases short and J 11 bases short, with 9 bases between.

There are a few counts of this clonotype. V is TRBV10-3 and J is TRBJ2-7; TRBD1 is a possible D gene (6 bases). The CDR3 has 15 amino acids. Germline values: CDR1 ENHRY, CDR2 SYGVKD. V was clipped by 5 bases and J by 1 base, with 15 bases between them. This chain's CDR3 is CAISLLGRGSYEQYF. Here the CDR3 DNA reads TGTGCCATCAGTCTCTTAGGAAGGGGGTCCTACGAGCAGTACTTC.

This clonotype turned up a few times. V gene TRBV6-5 combines with J gene TRBJ1-1, with a possible D match to TRBD1 (6 bases). The germline V gene encodes CDR1 MNHEY and CDR2 SVGAGI. Trimming removed 0 bases at V and 3 bases at J, with 20 bases between. The CDR3 is 18 amino acids. CDR3 sequence reads: CASSYSTYRGGFYTEAFF. The DNA for the CDR3 is TGTGCCAGCAGTTACTCGACGTACCGAGGGGGGTTTTACACTGAAGCTTTCTTT.

This clonotype was observed a few times. The chain employs TRBV5-1 and TRBJ2-7; possibly TRBD2 for D (5 bases). CDR1 and CDR2 from the germline V gene are SGHRS and YFSETQ. The CDR3 covers 16 residues. Trimming left V 2 bases short and J 0 bases short, with 15 bases between. CDR3 sequence reads: CASSFHQVGSSYEQYF. CDR3 coding DNA: TGCGCCAGCAGCTTTCATCAGGTGGGGAGCTCCTACGAGCAGTACTTC.

Only one count was recorded for this clonotype. This rearrangement joins TRBV4-2 to TRBJ2-1; D is unresolved. This CDR3 comprises 14 residues. Trimming cost V 0 bases and J 7 bases, with 10 bases left between them. The germline gives CDR1 LGHNA, CDR2 YNFKEQ. CDR3 loop: CASSQDLNGNEQFF. Here the CDR3 DNA reads TGTGCCAGCAGCCAAGATTTGAACGGGAATGAGCAGTTCTTC.

V is TRBV7-8 and J is TRBJ2-7; 10 bases align to TRBD2. Germline V gene lookup returns CDR1 SGHVS and CDR2 FQNEAQ. The CDR3 totals 18 residues. Germline trimming cut 4 bases from V and 2 bases from J; bases unmatched to any gene: 14. CDR3 protein: CASSSRLAGIIVAYEQYF. Here the CDR3 DNA reads TGTGCCAGCAGCTCCAGACTAGCGGGTATCATAGTCGCCTACGAGCAGTACTTC.

CDR3 sequence reads: CASSEGRTGNTGELFF. The CDR3 coding sequence is TGCGCCAGCAGCGAGGGACGGACAGGGAACACCGGGGAGCTGTTTTTT. This chain joins TRBV5-1 and TRBJ2-2; the match to TRBD1 covers 7 bases. The J segment lost 1 base and the V segment lost 4 bases, leaving 7 bases of the junction unmatched. The CDR3 consists of 16 residues. Per germline, CDR1 SGHRS and CDR2 YFSETQ. The complete variable domain, with remaining parts taken from reference TRBV5-1 and TRBJ2-2, reads KAGVTQTPRYLIKTRGQQVTLSCSPISGHRSVSWYQQTPGQGLQFLFEYFSETQRNKGNFPGRFSGRQFSNSRSEMNVSTLELGDSALYLCASSEGRTGNTGELFFGEGSRLTVL.

This clonotype was seen a handful of times. This chain links TRBV6-1 with TRBJ1-1; a weak D match, TRBD1 (6 bases). The V gene lost 1 base and the J gene lost 5 bases, with 14 bases spanning the gap. Germline V gene sequence: CDR1 MNHNS, CDR2 SASEGT. The CDR3 runs 15 residues. The CDR3 bases are TGTGCCAGCAGTGAAGGGGGGCGGTTGAGGACTGAAGCTTTCTTT. Protein: CASSEGGRLRTEAFF.

Many counts were recorded for this clonotype. The V call is TRBV2, the J call TRBJ2-7, with TRBD1 identical over 8 bases. The V gene's germline CDR1 is SNHLY and CDR2 FYNNEI. This CDR3 spans 14 amino acids. The V gene end was trimmed by 4 bases and the J gene end by 4 bases; junction bases not matched to a gene: 6. CDR3 DNA: TGTGCCAGCAGTGTTCTACAGGGGGAGTACGAGCAGTACTTC. Its protein product is CASSVLQGEYEQYF.

This clonotype was detected a few times. The V gene is TRBV7-6, the J gene TRBJ2-7, with 12 positions matching TRBD2. Germline values: CDR1 SGHVS, CDR2 FNYEAQ. The CDR3 extends over 18 amino acids. V shed 5 bases, J shed 2 bases, and the junction held 13 bases outside the gene matches. CDR3 nucleotide sequence: TGTGCCAGCAGCCCCCAAATTCCCCGACTAGCGGGGGCCTACGAGCAGTACTTC. This gives the protein CASSPQIPRLAGAYEQYF. Complete variable domain (other parts from reference TRBV7-6 and TRBJ2-7): GAGVSQSPRYKVTKRGQDVALRCDPISGHVSLYWYRQALGQGPEFLTYFNYEAQQDKSGLPNDRFSAERPEGSISTLTIQRTEQRDSAMYRCASSPQIPRLAGAYEQYFGPGTRLTVT.

This clonotype has just a few counts. The rearrangement uses TRBV20-1 and TRBJ2-1; 13 bases match TRBD2. The V gene's germline CDR1 is DFQATT and CDR2 SNEGSKA (reference sequence). With 4 bases clipped from V and 4 bases from J, the junction kept 4 bases outside the gene matches. The CDR3 is 15 residues long. Written as DNA, the CDR3 is TGCAGTGCTACCCCGGGACTAGCGGGATACAATGAGCAGTTCTTC. Its protein is CSATPGLAGYNEQFF.

The chain employs TRBV2 and TRBJ2-4, with D uncertain. The CDR3 is 12 amino acids. V was shortened by 6 bases and J by 4 bases, with 7 bases between the two germline ends. CDR1 and CDR2 (germline): SNHLY, FYNNEI. The CDR3 region has the DNA TGTGCCAGCAGGACCACGAAAAACATTCAGTACTTC. Protein sequence: CASRTTKNIQYF. The full variable domain, its missing parts supplied by reference TRBV2 and TRBJ2-4, is EPEVTQTPSHQVTQMGQEVILRCVPISNHLYFYWYRQILGQKVEFLVSFYNNEISEKSEIFDDQFSVERPDGSNFTLKIRSTKLEDSAMYFCASRTTKNIQYFGAGTRLSVL.